This TCR beta chain came from a study of cytomegalovirus exposure and HLA in healthy donors. Overall study findings and caveats: Most of the TCR beta V segments (in an earlier analysis) were productive either about 87% or about 30% of the time. HLA alleles showed associations with around 15,000 TCR beta sequences in a later analysis, at a 0.05 false discovery rate.

This clone was seen more than once but under ten times. Its specificity is unknown. It was with 60 Vbeta and 13 Jbeta primers that the PCR ran. TCRdb's table, derived via immunoSEQ multiplex PCR, lists solely in-frame clones and lacks some. Found here are around 150,000 clones, roughly 84% of them singletons; the top ten hold around 1.6%. The CDR3 runs 15 residues. CDR1 and CDR2 from the germline V gene are SGHDT and YYEEEE. Trimming stripped 0 bases from V and 8 bases from J, with 12 bases between. Sequenced input: PBMCs. The sequence derives from a woman aged 18-29 years in good health and CMV-seronegative. This chain links TRBV5-6 with TRBJ1-6; a possible D gene is TRBD1 (5 bases). CDR3 in DNA: TGTGCCAGCAGCTTGGGAGCAGGGTCGCATTCACCCCTCCACTTT. Encoded protein: CASSLGAGSHSPLHF.